This T cell receptor (beta chain) stems from a study of CD8 T cells in ankylosing spondylitis. One entry per CDR3 protein results from TCRdb running MiXCR on the 5' RACE reads. There are about 360,000 distinct CDR3 sequences in the sample; 20% to 25% occur only once, and less than 15% lies in the top ten. This CDR3 region has 17 residues. V lost 3 bases to trimming and J lost 3 bases; unmatched junction nucleotides: 11. The germline gives CDR1 SNHLY, CDR2 FYNNEI. The sample holds a few counts of this clonotype. The origin of this receptor is a male donor with ankylosing spondylitis or in good health (not recorded which). The V call is TRBV2, the J call TRBJ1-2; 9 positions match TRBD1. The specimen sequenced was blood, either unsorted or a sorted T cell fraction (not recorded which). CDR3 nucleotides: TGTGCCAGCAGTGATACAGGGGGCGATGGAATAGACTATGGCTACACCTTC. It codes for CASSDTGGDGIDYGYTF. The full variable domain, in which reference TRBV2 and TRBJ1-2 provide the parts outside the CDR3, is EPEVTQTPSHQVTQMGQEVILRCVPISNHLYFYWYRQILGQKVEFLVSFYNNEISEKSEIFDDQFSVERPDGSNFTLKIRSTKLEDSAMYFCASSDTGGDGIDYGYTFGSGTRLTVV.